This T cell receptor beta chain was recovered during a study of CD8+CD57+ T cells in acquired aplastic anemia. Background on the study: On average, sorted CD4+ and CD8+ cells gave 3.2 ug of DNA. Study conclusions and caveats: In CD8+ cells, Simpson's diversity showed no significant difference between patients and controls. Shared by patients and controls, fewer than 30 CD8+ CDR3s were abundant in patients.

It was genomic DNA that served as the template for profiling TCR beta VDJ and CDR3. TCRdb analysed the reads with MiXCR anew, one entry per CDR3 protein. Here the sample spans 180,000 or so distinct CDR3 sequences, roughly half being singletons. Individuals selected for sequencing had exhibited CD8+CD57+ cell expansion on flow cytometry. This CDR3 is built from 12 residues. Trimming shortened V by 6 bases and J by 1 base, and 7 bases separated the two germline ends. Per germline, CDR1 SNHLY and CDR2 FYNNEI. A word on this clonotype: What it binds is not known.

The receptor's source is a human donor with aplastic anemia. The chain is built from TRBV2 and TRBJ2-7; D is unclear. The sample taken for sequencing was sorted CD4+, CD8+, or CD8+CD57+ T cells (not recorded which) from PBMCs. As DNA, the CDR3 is TGTGCCAGCAGCTCTGGGTCCTACGAGCAGTACTTC. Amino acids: CASSSGSYEQYF.